A selection of T cell receptor beta chains follows, all from one sample in a study of identical twins' blood T cells. From the 5' RACE reads, TCRdb called clonotypes with MiXCR, one entry per CDR3 protein. The table shows fewer than 450,000 distinct CDR3 sequences, with 25% to 35% occurring only once. The material sequenced was PBMCs. These receptors came from a woman aged 18 to 50 in good health. CDR3s include the opening cysteine and the closing phenylalanine or tryptophan. The D gene is left open where the match is weak. Not every row has a clone size; where given, it reads once, few, many or a size class.

D gene	V gene	J gene	clone size	CDR3 DNA	CDR3 protein
-	TRBV5-1	TRBJ2-3	-	TGCGCCAGCGGCTTGCGGTTAGGAGATACGCAGTATTTT	CASGLRLGDTQYF
TRBD2	TRBV29-1	TRBJ2-1	-	TGCAGCGTCGACCTAGCGGGCTACAATGAGCAGTTCTTC	CSVDLAGYNEQFF
-	TRBV5-1	TRBJ1-5	-	TGCGCCAGCAGCTTGGCTGGAAACAATCAGCCCCAGCATTTT	CASSLAGNNQPQHF
TRBD2	TRBV7-2	TRBJ2-7	-	TGTGCCAGCGAAGGACTAGCGTCTATAGGGGCCTACGAGCAGTACTTC	CASEGLASIGAYEQYF
-	TRBV18	TRBJ2-5	-	TGTGCCAGCTCACCACCGGGGATCAGGCAAGAGACCCAGTACTTC	CASSPPGIRQETQYF
-	TRBV3-1	TRBJ2-7	once	TGTGCCAGCAGCCAGCGGGCGAAAACCTACGAGCAGTACTTC	CASSQRAKTYEQYF
-	TRBV27	TRBJ2-3	few	TGTGCCAGCAGGAAGGAGGGCCTAGCAGATACGCAGTATTTT	CASRKEGLADTQYF
TRBD2	TRBV20-1	TRBJ2-3	-	TGCAGTGCTAACCCGACTAGCGGCCTCACAGATACGCAGTATTTT	CSANPTSGLTDTQYF
-	TRBV12-3/TRBV12-4	TRBJ1-1	-	TGTGCCAGCACCAGACTCCCCCGGCGGAACACTGAAGCTTTCTTT	CASTRLPRRNTEAFF
-	TRBV25-1	TRBJ1-2	many	TGTGCCAGCAGTTGGTTCAGTAACTATGGCTACACCTTC	CASSWFSNYGYTF
-	TRBV19	TRBJ2-2	few	TGTGCCAGTTCAGGAGGCGGGGAGCTGTTTTTT	CASSGGGELFF
-	TRBV29-1	TRBJ1-3	few	TGCAGCGTTGAGGTACAGGCTCCTGGAAACACCATATATTTT	CSVEVQAPGNTIYF